One and the same sample provided the 3 T cell receptor beta chains below, sequenced in a study of cytomegalovirus exposure and HLA in healthy donors. The PCR ran on 60 Vbeta and 13 Jbeta primers. Sequencing used immunoSEQ multiplex PCR; TCRdb keeps in-frame clones, though not all of them. The data contain 100,000 to 140,000 clones, more than 70% of them seen just once; the ten biggest clones take up about 2%. The specimen sequenced was PBMCs. The receptor source for this set is a man younger than 35 in good health and CMV-seronegative.

A few counts support this clone. The CDR3 loop is CASKHLGGTEAFF. The CDR3 nucleotides are TGCGCCAGCAAGCACCTAGGGGGTACTGAAGCTTTCTTT. V gene TRBV4-3 combines with J gene TRBJ1-1; a weak D match, TRBD1 (6 bases). Trimming pared 7 bases from V and 5 bases from J, leaving 14 bases between. The germline V gene has CDR1 LGHNA and CDR2 YSLEER. This CDR3 is built from 13 residues.

The chain employs TRBV2 and TRBJ1-5, with a possible D match to TRBD1 (6 bases). V lost 3 bases, J lost 3 bases, and 9 bases lay in between. The germline gives CDR1 SNHLY, CDR2 FYNNEI. This CDR3 is 14 amino acids long. For the CDR3, the DNA is TGTGCCAGCAGTGACGGGACAAACAATCAGCCCCAGCATTTT. It specifies CASSDGTNNQPQHF. Drawing the rest from reference TRBV2 and TRBJ1-5, the complete variable domain is EPEVTQTPSHQVTQMGQEVILRCVPISNHLYFYWYRQILGQKVEFLVSFYNNEISEKSEIFDDQFSVERPDGSNFTLKIRSTKLEDSAMYFCASSDGTNNQPQHFGDGTRLSIL.

The rearrangement joins TRBV19 to TRBJ1-1; D gene unclear. Germline lookup yields CDR1 LNHDA and CDR2 SQIVND (reference sequence). The V end lost 3 bases, the J end lost 0 bases, and 17 bases lay between the germline ends. The length of the CDR3 is 17 residues. CDR3 amino acids: CASSIGSRRTMNTEAFF. The CDR3 region has the DNA TGTGCCAGTAGTATTGGGAGCCGGCGGACTATGAACACTGAAGCTTTCTTT.